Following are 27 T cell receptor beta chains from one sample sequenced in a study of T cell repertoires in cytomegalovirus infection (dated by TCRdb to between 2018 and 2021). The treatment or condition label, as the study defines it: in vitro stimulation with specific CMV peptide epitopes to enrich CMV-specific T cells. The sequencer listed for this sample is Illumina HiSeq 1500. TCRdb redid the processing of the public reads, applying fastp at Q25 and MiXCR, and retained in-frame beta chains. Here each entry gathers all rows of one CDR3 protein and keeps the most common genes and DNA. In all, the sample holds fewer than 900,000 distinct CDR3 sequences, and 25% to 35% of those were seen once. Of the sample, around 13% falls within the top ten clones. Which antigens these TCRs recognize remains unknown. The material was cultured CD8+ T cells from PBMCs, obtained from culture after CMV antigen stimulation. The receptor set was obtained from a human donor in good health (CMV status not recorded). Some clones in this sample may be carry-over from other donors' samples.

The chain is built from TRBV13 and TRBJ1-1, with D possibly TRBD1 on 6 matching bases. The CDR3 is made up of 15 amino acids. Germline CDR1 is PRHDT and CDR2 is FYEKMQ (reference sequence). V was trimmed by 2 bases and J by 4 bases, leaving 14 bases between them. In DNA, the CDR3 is TGTGCCAGCAGCTTACTCAACAGGGTCAGCACTGAAGCTTTCTTT. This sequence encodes CASSLLNRVSTEAFF.

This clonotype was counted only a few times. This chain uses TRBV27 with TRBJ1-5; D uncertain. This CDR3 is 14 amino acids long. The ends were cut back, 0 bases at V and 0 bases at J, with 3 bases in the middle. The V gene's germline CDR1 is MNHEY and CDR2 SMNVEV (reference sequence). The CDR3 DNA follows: TGTGCCAGCAGTTTATCTACTAGCAATCAGCCCCAGCATTTT. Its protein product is CASSLSTSNQPQHF.

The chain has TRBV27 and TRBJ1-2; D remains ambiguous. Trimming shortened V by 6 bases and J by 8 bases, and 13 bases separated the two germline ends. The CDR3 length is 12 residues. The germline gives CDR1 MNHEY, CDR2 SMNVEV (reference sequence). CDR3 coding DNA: TGTGCCAGCAGGACTCCGGGCCTCGGCTACACCTTC. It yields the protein CASRTPGLGYTF.

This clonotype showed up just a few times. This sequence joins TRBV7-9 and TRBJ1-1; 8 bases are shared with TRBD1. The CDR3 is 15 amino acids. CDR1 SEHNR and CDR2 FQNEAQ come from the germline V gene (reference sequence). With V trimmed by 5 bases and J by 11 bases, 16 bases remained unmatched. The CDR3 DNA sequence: TGTGCCAGCAGCGGACACAGGGGGATAGAGGAAGGGGCTTTCTTT. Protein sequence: CASSGHRGIEEGAFF.

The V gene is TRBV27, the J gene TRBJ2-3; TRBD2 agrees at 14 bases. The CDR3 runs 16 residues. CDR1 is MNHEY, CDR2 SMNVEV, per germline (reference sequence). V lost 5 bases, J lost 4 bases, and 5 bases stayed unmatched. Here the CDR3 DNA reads TGTGCCAGCAGTCTGACTAGCGGGGGGGCGGCAGATACGCAGTATTTT. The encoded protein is CASSLTSGGAADTQYF.

This CDR3 reads CASSEKGLFETQYF. The DNA of the CDR3 is TGTGCCAGCAGTGAAAAAGGCCTTTTCGAGACCCAGTACTTC. This rearrangement joins TRBV2 to TRBJ2-5; D gene uncertain. The CDR3 covers 14 residues. The ends were cut back, 2 bases at V and 5 bases at J, with 12 bases in the middle. Germline CDR1 reads SNHLY; CDR2 reads FYNNEI. Together with reference TRBV2 and TRBJ2-5, the CDR3 gives the full variable domain: EPEVTQTPSHQVTQMGQEVILRCVPISNHLYFYWYRQILGQKVEFLVSFYNNEISEKSEIFDDQFSVERPDGSNFTLKIRSTKLEDSAMYFCASSEKGLFETQYFGPGTRLLVL.

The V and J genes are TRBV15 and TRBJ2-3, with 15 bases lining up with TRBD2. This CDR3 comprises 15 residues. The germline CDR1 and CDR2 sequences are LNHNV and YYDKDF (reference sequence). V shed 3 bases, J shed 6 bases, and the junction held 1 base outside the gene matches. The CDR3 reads CATSSGLAGGDTQYF. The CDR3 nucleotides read TGTGCCACCAGCAGTGGACTAGCGGGAGGGGATACGCAGTATTTT. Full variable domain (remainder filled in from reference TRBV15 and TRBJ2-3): DAMVIQNPRYQVTQFGKPVTLSCSQTLNHNVMYWYQQKSSQAPKLLFHYYDKDFNNEADTPDNFQSRRPNTSFCFLDIRSPGLGDTAMYLCATSSGLAGGDTQYFGPGTRLTVL.

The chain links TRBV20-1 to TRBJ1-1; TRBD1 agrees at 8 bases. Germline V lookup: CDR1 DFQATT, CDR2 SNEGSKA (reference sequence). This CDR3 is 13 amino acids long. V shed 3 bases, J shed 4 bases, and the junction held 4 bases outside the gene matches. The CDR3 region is CSARETGGTEAFF. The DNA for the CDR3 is TGCAGTGCTAGGGAAACAGGGGGCACTGAAGCTTTCTTT.

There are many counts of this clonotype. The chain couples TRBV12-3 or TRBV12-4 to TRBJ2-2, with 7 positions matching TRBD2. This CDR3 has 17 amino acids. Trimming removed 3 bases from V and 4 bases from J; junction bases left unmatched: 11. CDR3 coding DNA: TGTGCCAGCAGTTTGACGACTAGCTCGTTTCGCACCGGGGAGCTGTTTTTT. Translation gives CASSLTTSSFRTGELFF.

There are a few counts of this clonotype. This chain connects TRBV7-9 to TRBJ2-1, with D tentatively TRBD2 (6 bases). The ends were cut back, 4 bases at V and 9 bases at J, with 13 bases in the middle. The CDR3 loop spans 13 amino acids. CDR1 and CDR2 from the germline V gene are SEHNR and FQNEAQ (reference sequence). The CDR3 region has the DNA TGTGCCAGCAGCTCCGGGAGTCAGCCTGAGCAGTTCTTC. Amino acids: CASSSGSQPEQFF.

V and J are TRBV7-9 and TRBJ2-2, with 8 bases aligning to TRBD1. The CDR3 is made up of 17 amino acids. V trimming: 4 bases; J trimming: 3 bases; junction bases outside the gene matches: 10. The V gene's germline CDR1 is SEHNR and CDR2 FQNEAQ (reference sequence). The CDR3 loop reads CASSSEDRDWDTGELFF. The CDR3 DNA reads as TGTGCCAGCAGCTCCGAGGACAGGGATTGGGACACCGGGGAGCTGTTTTTT.

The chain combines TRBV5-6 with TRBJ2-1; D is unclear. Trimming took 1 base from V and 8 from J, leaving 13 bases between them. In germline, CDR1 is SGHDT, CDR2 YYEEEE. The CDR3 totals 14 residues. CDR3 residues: CASSLYWERDEQFF. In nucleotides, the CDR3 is TGTGCCAGCAGCTTGTACTGGGAACGGGATGAGCAGTTCTTC.

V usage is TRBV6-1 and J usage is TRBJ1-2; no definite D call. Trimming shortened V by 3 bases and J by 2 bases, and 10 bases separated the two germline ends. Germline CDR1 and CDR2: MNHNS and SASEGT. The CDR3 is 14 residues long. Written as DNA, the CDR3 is TGTGCCAGCAGTGACGCCCGGATAAACTATGGCTACACCTTC. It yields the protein CASSDARINYGYTF.

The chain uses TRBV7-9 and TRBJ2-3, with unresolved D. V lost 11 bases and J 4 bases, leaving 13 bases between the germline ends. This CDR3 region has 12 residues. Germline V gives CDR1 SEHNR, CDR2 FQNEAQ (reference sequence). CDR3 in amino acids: CACEWNSDTQYF. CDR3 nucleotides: TGTGCCTGCGAGTGGAACTCAGATACGCAGTATTTT.

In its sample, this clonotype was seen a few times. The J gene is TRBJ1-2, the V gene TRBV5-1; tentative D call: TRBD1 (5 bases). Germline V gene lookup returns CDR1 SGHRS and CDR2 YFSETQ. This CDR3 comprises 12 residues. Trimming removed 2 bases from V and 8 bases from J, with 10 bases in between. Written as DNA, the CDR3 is TGCGCCAGCAGCTTACCGGGGCAAGGCTACACCTTC. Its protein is CASSLPGQGYTF.

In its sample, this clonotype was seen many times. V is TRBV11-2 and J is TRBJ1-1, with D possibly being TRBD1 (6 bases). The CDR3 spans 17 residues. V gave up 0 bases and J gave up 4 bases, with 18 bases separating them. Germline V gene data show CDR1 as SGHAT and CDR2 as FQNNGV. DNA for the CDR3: TGTGCCAGCAGCTTAGATCAATGGGGCGGGGGGGCCACTGAAGCTTTCTTT. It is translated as CASSLDQWGGGATEAFF.

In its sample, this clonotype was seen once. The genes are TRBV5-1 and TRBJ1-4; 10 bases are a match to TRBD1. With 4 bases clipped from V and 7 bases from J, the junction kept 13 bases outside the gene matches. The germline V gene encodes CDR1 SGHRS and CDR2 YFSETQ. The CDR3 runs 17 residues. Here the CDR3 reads CASSLIGKTGGGEKLFF. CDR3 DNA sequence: TGCGCCAGCAGCCTTATTGGAAAGACAGGGGGCGGTGAAAAACTGTTTTTT.

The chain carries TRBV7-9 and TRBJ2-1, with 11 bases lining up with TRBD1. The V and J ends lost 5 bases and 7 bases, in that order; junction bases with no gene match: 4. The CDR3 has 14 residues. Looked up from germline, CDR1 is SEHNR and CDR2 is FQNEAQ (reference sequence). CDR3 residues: CASSARDRGNEQFF. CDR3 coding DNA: TGTGCCAGCAGCGCGAGGGACAGGGGGAATGAGCAGTTCTTC.

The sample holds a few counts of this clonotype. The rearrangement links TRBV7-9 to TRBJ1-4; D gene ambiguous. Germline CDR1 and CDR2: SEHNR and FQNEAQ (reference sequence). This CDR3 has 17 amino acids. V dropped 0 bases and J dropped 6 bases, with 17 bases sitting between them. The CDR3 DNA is TGTGCCAGCAGCTTAGCGGAGGGCCATTTCGTTGATGAAAAACTGTTTTTT. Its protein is CASSLAEGHFVDEKLFF.

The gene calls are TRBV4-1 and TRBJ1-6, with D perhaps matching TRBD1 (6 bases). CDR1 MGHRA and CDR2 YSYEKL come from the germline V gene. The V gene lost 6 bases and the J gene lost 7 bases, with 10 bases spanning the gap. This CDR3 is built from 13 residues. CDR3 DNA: TGCGCCAGCAGGGACAGCGTAAATTCACCCCTCCACTTT. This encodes CASRDSVNSPLHF.

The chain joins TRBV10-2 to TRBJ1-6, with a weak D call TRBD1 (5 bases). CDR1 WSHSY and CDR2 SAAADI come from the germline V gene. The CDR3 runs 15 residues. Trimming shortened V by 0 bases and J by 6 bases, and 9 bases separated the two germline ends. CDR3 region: CASSESRGGNSPLHF. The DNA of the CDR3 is TGCGCCAGCAGTGAGTCGCGGGGGGGTAATTCACCCCTCCACTTT.

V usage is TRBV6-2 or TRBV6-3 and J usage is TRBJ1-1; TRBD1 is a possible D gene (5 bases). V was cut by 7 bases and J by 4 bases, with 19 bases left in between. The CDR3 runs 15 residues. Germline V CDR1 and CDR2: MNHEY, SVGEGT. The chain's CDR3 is CASIDGPGRVTEAFF. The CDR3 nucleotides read TGTGCCAGCATCGATGGTCCAGGGCGGGTCACTGAAGCTTTCTTT.

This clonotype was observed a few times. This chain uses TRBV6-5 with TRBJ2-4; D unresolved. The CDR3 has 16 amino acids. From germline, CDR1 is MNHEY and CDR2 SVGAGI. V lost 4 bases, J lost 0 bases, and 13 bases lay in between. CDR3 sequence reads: CASSSPLLVAKNIQYF. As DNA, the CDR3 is TGTGCCAGCAGTTCCCCGCTGCTGGTAGCCAAAAACATTCAGTACTTC.

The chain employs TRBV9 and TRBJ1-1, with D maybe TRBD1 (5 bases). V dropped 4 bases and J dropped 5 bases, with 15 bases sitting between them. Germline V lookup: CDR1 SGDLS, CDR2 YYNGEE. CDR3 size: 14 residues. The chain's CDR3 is CASSLWDGRTEAFF. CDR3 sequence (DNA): TGTGCCAGCAGCCTCTGGGACGGGCGGACTGAAGCTTTCTTT.

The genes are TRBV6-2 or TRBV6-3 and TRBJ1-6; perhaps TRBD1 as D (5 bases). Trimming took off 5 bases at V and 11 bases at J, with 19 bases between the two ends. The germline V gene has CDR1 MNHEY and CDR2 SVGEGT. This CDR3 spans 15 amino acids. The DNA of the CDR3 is TGTGCCAGCAGTCGACAGCTCCCTTGGGAGGCACCCCTCCACTTT. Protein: CASSRQLPWEAPLHF.

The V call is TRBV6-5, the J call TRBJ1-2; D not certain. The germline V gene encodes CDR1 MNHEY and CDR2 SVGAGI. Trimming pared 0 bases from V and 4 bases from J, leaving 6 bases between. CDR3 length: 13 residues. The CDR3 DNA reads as TGTGCCAGCAGTTACTCGGTTCCCTATGGCTACACCTTC. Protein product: CASSYSVPYGYTF.

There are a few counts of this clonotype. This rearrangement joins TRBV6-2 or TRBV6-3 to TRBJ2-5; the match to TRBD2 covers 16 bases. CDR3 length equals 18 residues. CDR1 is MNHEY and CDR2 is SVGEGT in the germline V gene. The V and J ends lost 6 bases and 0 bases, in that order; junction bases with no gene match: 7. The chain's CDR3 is CASSPPGLAGGYQETQYF. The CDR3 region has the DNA TGTGCCAGCAGCCCGCCGGGACTAGCGGGGGGGTACCAAGAGACCCAGTACTTC.